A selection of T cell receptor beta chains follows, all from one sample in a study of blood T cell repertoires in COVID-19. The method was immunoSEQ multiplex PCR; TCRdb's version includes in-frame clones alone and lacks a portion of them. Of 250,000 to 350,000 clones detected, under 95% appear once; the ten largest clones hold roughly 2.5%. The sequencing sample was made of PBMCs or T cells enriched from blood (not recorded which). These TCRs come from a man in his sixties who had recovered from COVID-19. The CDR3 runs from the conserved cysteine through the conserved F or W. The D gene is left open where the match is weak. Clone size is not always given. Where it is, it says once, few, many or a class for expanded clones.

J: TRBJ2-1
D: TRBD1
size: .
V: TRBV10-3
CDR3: CATEGDRGHNEQFF
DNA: TGTGCCACTGAAGGGGACAGGGGGCACAATGAGCAGTTCTTC

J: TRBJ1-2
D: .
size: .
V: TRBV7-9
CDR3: CASSLVSGGARYGYTF
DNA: TGTGCCAGCAGCTTAGTTTCGGGGGGCGCTCGCTATGGCTACACCTTC

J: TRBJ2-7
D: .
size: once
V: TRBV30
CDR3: CAWGDRYEQYF
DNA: TGTGCCTGGGGAGACAGATACGAGCAGTACTTC

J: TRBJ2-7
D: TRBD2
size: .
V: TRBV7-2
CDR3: CASSLAGTSGRSYEQYF
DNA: TGTGCCAGCAGCTTAGCCGGGACTAGCGGGAGATCGTACGAGCAGTACTTC

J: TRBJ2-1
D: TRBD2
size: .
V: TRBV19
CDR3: CASSIGTSPNEQFF
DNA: TGTGCCAGTAGTATCGGGACTAGCCCCAATGAGCAGTTCTTC

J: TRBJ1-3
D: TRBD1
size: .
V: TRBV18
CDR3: CASRLTGTGIGNTIYF
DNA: TGTGCCAGCCGATTGACCGGGACAGGGATCGGAAACACCATATATTTT

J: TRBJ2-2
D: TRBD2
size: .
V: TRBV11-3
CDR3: CASSLRHWEGTGELFF
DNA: TGTGCCAGCAGCCTAAGACACTGGGAGGGCACCGGGGAGCTGTTTTTT

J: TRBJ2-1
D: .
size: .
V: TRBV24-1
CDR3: CATSEEAEQFF
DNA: TGTGCCACCAGTGAAGAGGCCGAGCAGTTCTTC

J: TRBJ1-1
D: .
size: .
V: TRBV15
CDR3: CATSREGSGGREAFF
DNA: TGTGCCACCAGCAGGGAGGGTTCAGGCGGACGCGAAGCTTTCTTT

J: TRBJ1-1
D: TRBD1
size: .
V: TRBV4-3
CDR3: CASSQDWTGVGTEAFF
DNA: TGCGCCAGCAGCCAAGACTGGACAGGGGTTGGCACTGAAGCTTTCTTT

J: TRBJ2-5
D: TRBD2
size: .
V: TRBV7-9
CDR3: CASSLGLAVKYQETQYF
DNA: TGTGCCAGCAGCTTAGGGCTAGCGGTTAAGTACCAAGAGACCCAGTACTTC

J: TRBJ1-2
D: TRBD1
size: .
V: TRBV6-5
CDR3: CATLQGLGGYTF
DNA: TGTGCCACTCTACAGGGGCTCGGAGGCTACACCTTC

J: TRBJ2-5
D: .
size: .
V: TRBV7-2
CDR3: CASSPQETQYF
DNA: TGTGCCAGCAGCCCTCAAGAGACCCAGTACTTC

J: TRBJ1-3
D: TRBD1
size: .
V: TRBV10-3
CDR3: CATRPGQGAMSSGNTIYF
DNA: TGTGCCACAAGACCGGGACAGGGGGCTATGAGCTCTGGAAACACCATATATTTT

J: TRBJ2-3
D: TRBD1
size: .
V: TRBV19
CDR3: CASSDRGTDTQYF
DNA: TGTGCCAGTAGTGACAGGGGTACAGATACGCAGTATTTT

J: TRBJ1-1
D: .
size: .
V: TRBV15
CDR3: CATRGGTMNTEAFF
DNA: TGTGCCACCCGCGGGGGTACAATGAACACTGAAGCTTTCTTT

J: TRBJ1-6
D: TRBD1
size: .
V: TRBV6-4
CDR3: CASSDQGAGNSPLHF
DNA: TGTGCCAGCAGTGACCAGGGGGCTGGAAATTCACCCCTCCACTTT

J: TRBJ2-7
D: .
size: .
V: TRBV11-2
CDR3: CASSSHGEQYF
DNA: TGTGCCAGCAGCAGCCATGGTGAGCAGTACTTC

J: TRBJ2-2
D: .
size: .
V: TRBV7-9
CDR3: CASSLGAGGDTGELFF
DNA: TGTGCCAGCAGCTTAGGAGCGGGCGGGGACACCGGGGAGCTGTTTTTT

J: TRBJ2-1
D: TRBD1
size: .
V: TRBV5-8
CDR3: CASSSFGTAYNEQFF
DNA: TGTGCCAGCAGCTCCTTCGGGACAGCTTACAATGAGCAGTTCTTC

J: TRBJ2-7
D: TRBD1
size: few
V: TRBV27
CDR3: CASSLSRTGYEQYF
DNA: TGTGCCAGCAGTTTATCGAGGACAGGCTACGAGCAGTACTTC

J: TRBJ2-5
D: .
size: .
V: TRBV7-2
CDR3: CASSLEAAGTQYF
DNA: TGTGCCAGCAGCTTAGAGGCAGCGGGGACCCAGTACTTC

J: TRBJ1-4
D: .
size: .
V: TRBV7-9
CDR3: CASSFGEQGRLFF
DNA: TGTGCCAGCAGCTTTGGTGAACAGGGACGTCTGTTTTTT

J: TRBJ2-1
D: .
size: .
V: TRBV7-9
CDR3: CASRGSWRGYHGSDEQFF
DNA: TGTGCCAGCAGAGGCAGCTGGAGGGGCTACCACGGTTCCGATGAGCAGTTCTTC

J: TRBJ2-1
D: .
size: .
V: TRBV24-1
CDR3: CATSDPKTAYNEQFF
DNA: TGTGCCACCAGTGATCCGAAGACAGCTTACAATGAGCAGTTCTTC

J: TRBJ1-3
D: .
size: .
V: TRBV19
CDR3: CASSKWDTRRTIYF
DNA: TGTGCCAGTAGTAAGTGGGACACCCGAAGAACCATATATTTT

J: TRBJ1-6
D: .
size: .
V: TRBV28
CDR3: CASSPRAGANSPLHF
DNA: TGTGCCAGCAGTCCGCGGGCAGGGGCTAATTCACCCCTCCACTTT

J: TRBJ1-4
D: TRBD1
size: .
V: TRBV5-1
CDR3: CASSLAPGQGNEKLFF
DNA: TGCGCCAGCAGCTTGGCCCCGGGACAGGGGAATGAAAAACTGTTTTTT